These 25 T cell receptor beta chains originate from one sample sequenced in a study of blood T cell repertoires in COVID-19. Sequencing was performed with immunoSEQ multiplex PCR; in TCRdb, only in-frame clones are kept and a portion is missing. The sample lists around 79,000 clones, about 89% occurring once. The sequenced sample was peripheral blood. The receptors come from a man in his 70s with active or convalescent COVID-19.

Within the sample, this clone is medium-sized. The chain combines TRBV2 with TRBJ2-1, with D perhaps TRBD2 (6 bases). Germline-derived CDR1 and CDR2 are SNHLY and FYNNEI. There are 15 residues in the CDR3. Between the trimmed V and J ends, which lost 6 bases and 1 base, there was a span of 13 bases. The CDR3 DNA follows: TGTGCCAGCAGCTCCGGGACTCAATCCTACAATGAGCAGTTCTTC. It translates to CASSSGTQSYNEQFF. Variable domain in full (rest from reference TRBV2 and TRBJ2-1): EPEVTQTPSHQVTQMGQEVILRCVPISNHLYFYWYRQILGQKVEFLVSFYNNEISEKSEIFDDQFSVERPDGSNFTLKIRSTKLEDSAMYFCASSSGTQSYNEQFFGPGTRLTVL.

The V gene is TRBV5-1, the J gene TRBJ2-7, with D tentatively TRBD1 (7 bases). Trimming removed 0 bases at V and 3 bases at J, with 13 bases between. The CDR3 loop spans 15 amino acids. Germline V lookup: CDR1 SGHRS, CDR2 YFSETQ. The CDR3 region has the DNA TGCGCCAGCAGCTTGGTAGGCAGGGGGGACTACGAGCAGTACTTC. Translating gives CASSLVGRGDYEQYF.

The chain couples TRBV29-1 to TRBJ1-5; D uncertain. Trimming stripped 3 bases from V and 7 bases from J, with 13 bases between. The CDR3 extends over 13 amino acids. CDR1 and CDR2 from the germline V gene are SQVTM and ANQGSEA. CDR3 in amino acids: CSVDRRVQQPQHF. The CDR3 DNA sequence: TGCAGCGTTGATAGGAGGGTTCAACAGCCCCAGCATTTT.

This clone was recorded a few times. The V gene is TRBV10-1, the J gene TRBJ2-7, with unresolved D. The CDR3 extends over 17 amino acids. Trimming took 1 base from V and 1 from J, leaving 17 bases between them. The V gene's germline CDR1 is WNHNN and CDR2 SYGVQD (reference sequence). CDR3 loop: CASSEFPPNELSYEQYF. The CDR3 nucleotides read TGCGCCAGCAGTGAGTTTCCCCCTAACGAACTTTCCTACGAGCAGTACTTC.

The J gene is TRBJ1-2, the V gene TRBV19; 7 nucleotides line up with TRBD1. With V trimmed by 4 bases and J by 4 bases, 12 bases remained unmatched. Germline V gene data show CDR1 as LNHDA and CDR2 as SQIVND (reference sequence). This CDR3 has 16 amino acids. In DNA form, the CDR3 reads TGTGCCAGTAGTAACAACAGGGGCACCGTGTTCTATGGCTACACCTTC. Its protein product is CASSNNRGTVFYGYTF.

The chain uses TRBV7-3 and TRBJ1-1; unclear D gene. The CDR3 loop spans 13 amino acids. Germline lookup yields CDR1 SGHTA and CDR2 FQGTGA. Trimming took off 1 base at V and 9 bases at J, with 12 bases between the two ends. CDR3 DNA: TGTGCCAGCAGCTTAATGGGCTTTTCCCAAGCTTTCTTT. Residues: CASSLMGFSQAFF.

The chain recombines TRBV5-6 with TRBJ2-7, with 8 bases lining up with TRBD2. The junction had 2 bases not matched to a gene; V was cut back by 1 base and J by 5 bases. Germline V gene lookup returns CDR1 SGHDT and CDR2 YYEEEE. This CDR3 comprises 13 residues. CDR3 in amino acids: CASSLRTSHEQYF. The CDR3 nucleotides are TGTGCCAGCAGCTTGAGGACTAGCCACGAGCAGTACTTC.

V is TRBV25-1 and J is TRBJ2-7; 7 bases match TRBD2. Trimming cost V 3 bases and J 2 bases; bases outside gene matches: 4. The CDR3 length is 14 residues. The germline V gene encodes CDR1 MGHDK and CDR2 SYGVNS. CDR3 in amino acids: CASSDPGGAYEQYF. The CDR3 DNA sequence: TGTGCCAGCAGTGACCCTGGGGGGGCCTACGAGCAGTACTTC.

This clone appeared a few times. The rearrangement links TRBV5-6 to TRBJ2-7; possible D gene TRBD2, 6 bases. This CDR3 contains 14 residues. V gave up 5 bases and J gave up 2 bases, with 14 bases separating them. Germline lookup yields CDR1 SGHDT and CDR2 YYEEEE. CDR3 sequence: CASSGGIAPYEQYF. CDR3 DNA: TGTGCCAGCAGTGGGGGGATCGCCCCCTACGAGCAGTACTTC. The full variable domain, with the rest looked up from reference TRBV5-6 and TRBJ2-7, is DAGVTQSPTHLIKTRGQQVTLRCSPKSGHDTVSWYQQALGQGPQFIFQYYEEEERQRGNFPDRFSGHQFPNYSSELNVNALLLGDSALYLCASSGGIAPYEQYFGPGTRLTVT.

In this sample, this clone turned up once. The rearrangement links TRBV5-5 to TRBJ1-1, with D perhaps TRBD1 (6 bases). V was trimmed by 3 bases and J by 3 bases, leaving 15 bases between them. The V gene's germline CDR1 is SGHKS and CDR2 YYEKEE (reference sequence). The CDR3 runs to 15 residues. CDR3 sequence: CASSSETGWDTEAFF. Written as DNA, the CDR3 is TGTGCCAGCAGCTCGGAGACAGGATGGGACACTGAAGCTTTCTTT.

J is TRBJ2-5 and V is TRBV18, with TRBD1 as a possible D gene (6 bases). V lost 3 bases, J lost 4 bases, and 9 bases lay in between. CDR3 length equals 13 residues. CDR1 KGHSH and CDR2 LQKENI come from the germline V gene. The CDR3 protein is CASSPKQGETQYF. The CDR3 bases are TGTGCCAGCTCACCGAAACAGGGAGAGACCCAGTACTTC.

The chain combines TRBV6-5 with TRBJ1-2, with D maybe TRBD1 (5 bases). Trimming removed 2 bases from V and 8 bases from J, with 12 bases in between. CDR1 and CDR2 from the germline V gene are MNHEY and SVGAGI. This CDR3 region has 13 residues. CDR3 region: CASSYGARGGYTF. Here the CDR3 DNA reads TGTGCCAGCAGTTACGGAGCCCGGGGGGGCTACACCTTC.

This clone was counted a few times. V gene TRBV3-1 (or the pseudogene TRBV3-2) combines with J gene TRBJ2-1; possible D gene TRBD2, 6 bases. V was trimmed by 5 bases and J by 5 bases, leaving 19 bases between them. Germline V gene lookup returns CDR1 LGHDT and CDR2 YNNKEL (reference sequence). The CDR3 covers 16 residues. CDR3 residues: CASSDLLSGVNNEQFF. The CDR3 DNA reads TGTGCCAGCAGCGACCTCTTATCGGGAGTTAACAATGAGCAGTTCTTC.

This chain connects TRBV7-8 to TRBJ2-1; 9 nucleotides agree with TRBD2. CDR3 length: 14 residues. The J segment lost 9 bases and the V segment lost 2 bases, leaving 5 bases of the junction unmatched. Germline V gene lookup returns CDR1 SGHVS and CDR2 FQNEAQ. Here the CDR3 reads CASSLTGTSFEQFF. The CDR3 DNA reads as TGTGCCAGCAGCTTAACCGGGACTAGCTTTGAGCAGTTCTTC.

This clone occurred once. The V and J genes are TRBV5-8 and TRBJ2-2; D not resolved. CDR3 length equals 14 residues. V dropped 1 base and J dropped 7 bases, with 11 bases sitting between them. Germline V gene sequence: CDR1 SGHTS, CDR2 YDEGEE. The CDR3 nucleotides are TGTGCCAGCAGCTTGATAGGAGATGACGGGGAGCTGTTTTTT. Its protein is CASSLIGDDGELFF.

This rearrangement joins TRBV19 to TRBJ2-1; the D gene is possibly TRBD2 (6 bases). CDR3 length: 17 residues. Trimming removed 5 bases at V and 0 bases at J, with 17 bases between. Germline V CDR1 and CDR2: LNHDA, SQIVND (reference sequence). The CDR3 loop is CASSVTLARSSYNEQFF. CDR3 in DNA: TGTGCCAGTAGTGTGACCCTAGCGCGAAGCTCCTACAATGAGCAGTTCTTC.

The chain uses TRBV6-4 and TRBJ1-2; D may be TRBD1 (5 bases). V lost 4 bases to trimming and J lost 2 bases, with 14 bases between them. CDR1 is MRHNA and CDR2 is SNTAGT in the germline V gene. CDR3 length: 15 amino acids. CDR3 nucleotide sequence: TGTGCCAGCAGTGTAGGGACTGGGACGAACTATGGCTACACCTTC. Protein product: CASSVGTGTNYGYTF.

The rearrangement joins TRBV4-1 to TRBJ2-7, with TRBD2 identical over 9 bases. Per germline, CDR1 MGHRA and CDR2 YSYEKL. V lost 0 bases to trimming and J lost 4 bases; unmatched junction nucleotides: 13. The CDR3 length is 18 residues. The CDR3 here is CASSQDGELAGAAYEQYF. CDR3 bases: TGCGCCAGCAGCCAAGACGGGGAGTTAGCGGGAGCAGCGTACGAGCAGTACTTC.

This clone is termed medium-sized. This chain connects TRBV20-1 to TRBJ2-2; 14 positions agree with TRBD2. The ends lost 3 bases at V and 5 bases at J; junction bases unmatched: 8. This CDR3 has 17 residues. The germline V gene has CDR1 DFQATT and CDR2 SNEGSKA (reference sequence). CDR3: CSASVGLAGVDTGELFF. CDR3 sequence (DNA): TGCAGTGCTAGTGTGGGACTAGCGGGAGTGGATACCGGGGAGCTGTTTTTT.

The chain recombines TRBV27 with TRBJ1-2; TRBD1 matches at 8 bases. The CDR3 is 12 amino acids. Germline CDR1 MNHEY, CDR2 SMNVEV (reference sequence). Trimming at V came to 5 bases and at J to 11 bases, leaving 7 bases not matched to a gene. In nucleotides, the CDR3 is TGTGCCAGCAGTCAAGGACAGGGTGCATACACCTTC. Its translation: CASSQGQGAYTF.

The chain couples TRBV20-1 to TRBJ1-2, with TRBD1 matching over 8 bases. Germline V gives CDR1 DFQATT, CDR2 SNEGSKA (reference sequence). After removal of 6 bases from V and 10 bases from J, the junction contained 7 bases not matched to a gene. The CDR3 extends over 11 amino acids. CDR3 sequence: CSAKRDRPYTF. The CDR3 bases are TGCAGTGCAAAGAGGGACAGGCCCTACACCTTC.

V and J are TRBV27 and TRBJ1-1; D unclear. V lost 6 bases, J lost 6 bases, and 14 bases lay in between. Germline V gives CDR1 MNHEY, CDR2 SMNVEV (reference sequence). The CDR3 consists of 13 residues. This chain's CDR3 is CASRTNSVPEAFF. DNA of the CDR3: TGTGCCAGCAGAACTAACTCCGTCCCTGAAGCTTTCTTT.

The V gene is TRBV19, the J gene TRBJ2-7; TRBD2 matches 15 bases. Trimming removed 7 bases from V and 4 bases from J; junction bases left unmatched: 5. The CDR3 length is 15 residues. From germline, CDR1 is LNHDA and CDR2 SQIVND (reference sequence). The CDR3: CASTRTSGRVYEQYF. The DNA for the CDR3 is TGTGCCAGTACCAGGACTAGCGGGAGGGTGTACGAGCAGTACTTC.

About this clone itself: Relative to the germline gene, one junction end is altered; a read error may explain this. The J gene is TRBJ2-2, the V gene TRBV7-7; 7 bases line up with TRBD2. The CDR3 extends over 13 amino acids. Germline CDR1 SSHAT, CDR2 FNYEAQ (reference sequence). In nucleotides, the CDR3 is TGTGCTAGCACCCTGGGGGGGACCGGGGAGCTGTTTTTT. Translating gives CASTLGGTGELFF.

The rearrangement links TRBV4-1 to TRBJ1-1; TRBD1 matches at 7 bases. CDR1 is MGHRA and CDR2 is YSYEKL in the germline V gene. Germline trimming cut 3 bases from V and 4 bases from J; bases unmatched to any gene: 8. CDR3 length: 15 amino acids. DNA of the CDR3: TGCGCCAGCAGCCACATACTCAGGGGGAGCACTGAAGCTTTCTTT. This sequence encodes CASSHILRGSTEAFF.